The 24 T cell receptor beta chains given below trace back to one sample, sequenced in a study of blood T cell repertoires in COVID-19. Sequenced by immunoSEQ multiplex PCR; TCRdb stores in-frame clones only, minus some. There are 30,000 to 40,000 clones in the sample; around 80% occur only once, and 1.5% to 2% lies in the top ten. Sequenced input: peripheral blood. These receptors were taken from a man aged 60-69 years with COVID-19, enrolled during active disease.

The V gene is TRBV2, the J gene TRBJ1-5; D unclear. This CDR3 comprises 15 residues. The germline V and J ends were trimmed by 6 bases and 2 bases, with 14 bases remaining between them. Germline CDR1 SNHLY, CDR2 FYNNEI. The CDR3 DNA sequence: TGTGCCAGCAGGTTAACCCTTGGAGGCAATCAGCCCCAGCATTTT. Translating gives CASRLTLGGNQPQHF.

This chain joins TRBV3-1 (or the pseudogene TRBV3-2) and TRBJ2-5; D is uncertain. Looked up from germline, CDR1 is LGHDT and CDR2 is YNNKEL (reference sequence). V was pared by 4 bases and J by 4 bases, with 4 bases between. The CDR3 totals 11 residues. The CDR3 reads CASSPSETQYF. Written as DNA, the CDR3 is TGTGCCAGCAGCCCTTCAGAGACCCAGTACTTC.

The rearrangement joins TRBV6-2 or TRBV6-3 to TRBJ1-1, with TRBD1 matching over 8 bases. From germline, CDR1 is MNHEY and CDR2 SVGEGT. After removal of 2 bases from V and 11 bases from J, the junction contained 4 bases not matched to a gene. CDR3 length equals 12 residues. CDR3 bases: TGTGCCAGCAGTTACGTCCAGGGGGCGGCTTTCTTT. The encoded protein is CASSYVQGAAFF.

The chain links TRBV5-8 to TRBJ2-5; D unclear. CDR1 and CDR2 (germline): SGHTS, YDEGEE. Trimming cost V 0 bases and J 1 base, with 7 bases left between them. This CDR3 is built from 14 residues. CDR3 in amino acids: CASSLDRSQETQYF. DNA for the CDR3: TGTGCCAGCAGCTTGGATAGGAGCCAAGAGACCCAGTACTTC.

The V call is TRBV9, the J call TRBJ2-7; no reliable D call. The CDR3 consists of 15 residues. V was pared by 2 bases and J by 0 bases, with 12 bases between. Germline CDR1 SGDLS, CDR2 YYNGEE. CDR3 nucleotides: TGTGCCAGCAGCGTCCCCACACAGAGCTCCTACGAGCAGTACTTC. It yields the protein CASSVPTQSSYEQYF.

The rearrangement uses TRBV3-1 (or the pseudogene TRBV3-2) and TRBJ1-5, with D possibly TRBD1 on 6 matching bases. Germline CDR1 is LGHDT and CDR2 is YNNKEL (reference sequence). This CDR3 spans 13 amino acids. Trimming left V 0 bases short and J 10 bases short, with 10 bases between. The CDR3: CASSQDGQSPQHF. The CDR3 DNA sequence: TGTGCCAGCAGCCAAGACGGACAGTCACCCCAGCATTTT.

The chain links TRBV18 to TRBJ1-5, with 12 bases that match TRBD1. This CDR3 has 16 residues. The V gene end was trimmed by 5 bases and the J gene end by 4 bases; junction bases not matched to a gene: 6. Germline CDR1 KGHSH, CDR2 LQKENI. CDR3 nucleotides: TGTGCCAGCTCATCAGGGACAGGGGGCCGGAATCAGCCCCAGCATTTT. Translated: CASSSGTGGRNQPQHF.

The gene calls are TRBV10-3 and TRBJ2-7; 7 positions match TRBD1. The CDR3 contains 13 residues. Trimming removed 7 bases from V and 5 bases from J; junction bases left unmatched: 8. In germline, CDR1 is ENHRY, CDR2 SYGVKD. The CDR3 sequence: CAINPGQSDEQYF. The CDR3 DNA is TGTGCCATCAACCCGGGACAGTCAGACGAGCAGTACTTC.

The rearrangement links TRBV20-1 to TRBJ1-1, with a tentative D call TRBD1 (5 bases). V lost 6 bases to trimming and J lost 10 bases, with 12 bases between them. This CDR3 is 10 amino acids long. The germline V gene encodes CDR1 DFQATT and CDR2 SNEGSKA (reference sequence). The CDR3 sequence: CSAWAGLAFF. The CDR3 region has the DNA TGCAGTGCATGGGCAGGGTTAGCTTTCTTT.

This sequence joins TRBV5-4 and TRBJ1-1; a possible D gene is TRBD1 (6 bases). V lost 4 bases to trimming and J lost 4 bases, with 20 bases between them. Germline values: CDR1 SGHNT, CDR2 YYREEE (reference sequence). The CDR3 consists of 16 residues. In DNA, the CDR3 is TGTGCCAGCAGCCCTGCGAAAGGGGGATTTGGCACTGAAGCTTTCTTT. Amino acids: CASSPAKGGFGTEAFF.

The V call is TRBV6-6, the J call TRBJ1-5, with 7 bases fitting TRBD1. CDR1 is MNHNY and CDR2 is SVGAGI in the germline V gene (reference sequence). J lost 7 bases, V lost 2 bases, and 8 bases had no gene match. There are 15 residues in the CDR3. The CDR3 loop reads CASSYETGTGQPQHF. The CDR3 coding sequence is TGTGCCAGCAGTTACGAGACAGGGACGGGGCAGCCCCAGCATTTT.

The chain carries TRBV28 and TRBJ1-5; D remains ambiguous. The CDR3 is 12 amino acids. Between the trimmed V and J ends, which lost 7 bases and 6 bases, there was a span of 10 bases. The germline gives CDR1 MDHEN, CDR2 SYDVKM. The CDR3 spells CASKEGSQPQHF. The CDR3 nucleotides are TGTGCCAGCAAGGAGGGATCTCAGCCCCAGCATTTT.

This clone appeared a few times. This sequence joins TRBV11-1 and TRBJ2-2; 8 nucleotides agree with TRBD1. The J segment lost 3 bases and the V segment lost 3 bases, leaving 6 bases of the junction unmatched. The CDR3 loop spans 16 amino acids. CDR1 and CDR2 from the germline V gene are SGHAT and FQDESV (reference sequence). CDR3 bases: TGTGCCAGCAGCTTTAGGACAGGGATGGACACCGGGGAGCTGTTTTTT. This codes for CASSFRTGMDTGELFF.

The rearrangement links TRBV7-3 to TRBJ2-7, with 10 bases that match TRBD1. This CDR3 is built from 15 residues. Germline V gives CDR1 SGHTA, CDR2 FQGTGA. The V and J ends lost 5 bases and 2 bases, in that order; junction bases with no gene match: 6. CDR3 protein: CASSESGTGAYEQYF. CDR3 in DNA: TGTGCCAGCAGCGAATCCGGGACAGGGGCCTACGAGCAGTACTTC.

The rearrangement uses TRBV7-3 and TRBJ2-7; TRBD1 agrees at 7 bases. Germline V gives CDR1 SGHTA, CDR2 FQGTGA. V was pared by 4 bases and J by 7 bases, with 10 bases of the junction left unmatched. The CDR3 is 14 amino acids. CDR3 region: CASSSTGSSREQYF. CDR3 DNA sequence: TGTGCCAGCAGCTCGACAGGGTCGTCGAGGGAGCAGTACTTC.

The chain combines TRBV6-1 with TRBJ2-3; TRBD1 might be the D (5 bases). This CDR3 has 14 residues. Per germline, CDR1 MNHNS and CDR2 SASEGT. Trimming left V 8 bases short and J 2 bases short, with 14 bases between. The CDR3 nucleotides are TGTGCCAGCGACTTCAGGGTTCCCACAGATACGCAGTATTTT. The encoded protein is CASDFRVPTDTQYF.

The chain combines TRBV10-3 with TRBJ1-1, with 7 positions matching TRBD1. Unmatched junction bases numbered 6, after V lost 5 bases and J lost 3 bases. This CDR3 is built from 14 residues. Germline CDR1 reads ENHRY; CDR2 reads SYGVKD. The DNA of the CDR3 is TGTGCCATCAGTAAGACAGGGTTTGACACTGAAGCTTTCTTT. It codes for CAISKTGFDTEAFF.

This rearrangement joins TRBV9 to TRBJ2-2; 8 bases are a match to TRBD1. The CDR3 contains 16 residues. Germline CDR1 reads SGDLS; CDR2 reads YYNGEE. J lost 5 bases, V lost 0 bases, and 6 bases had no gene match. CDR3 DNA sequence: TGTGCCAGCAGCGTAGCAGGGGGCGCGAGTACCGGGGAGCTGTTTTTT. This gives the protein CASSVAGGASTGELFF.

This clone was found once. The chain is built from TRBV4-1 and TRBJ1-1; 7 bases map to TRBD1. J was trimmed by 5 bases and V by 1 base; bases with no gene match: 13. Germline-derived CDR1 and CDR2 are MGHRA and YSYEKL. The CDR3 contains 17 residues. CDR3 bases: TGCGCCAGCAGCCAAGCAGAGACAGGGCTAGGAGAAACTGAAGCTTTCTTT. Translation: CASSQAETGLGETEAFF.

CDR3 amino acids: CASSLLENEKLFF. In DNA, the CDR3 is TGTGCCAGCAGTTTACTGGAGAATGAAAAACTGTTTTTT. The gene calls are TRBV12-3 or TRBV12-4 and TRBJ1-4; D remains unclear. The CDR3 extends over 13 amino acids. The ends were cut back, 2 bases at V and 5 bases at J, with 6 bases in the middle.

The chain carries TRBV28 and TRBJ1-5; 7 bases are a match to TRBD1. The CDR3 is 13 residues long. J lost 4 bases, V lost 6 bases, and 3 bases had no gene match. Germline V gives CDR1 MDHEN, CDR2 SYDVKM. The CDR3 sequence: CASRKQGNQPQHF. In nucleotides, the CDR3 is TGTGCCAGCAGGAAACAGGGGAATCAGCCCCAGCATTTT.

This clone was detected only a few times. The chain carries TRBV9 and TRBJ2-3; 7 bases are shared with TRBD2. V lost 4 bases, J lost 0 bases, and 8 bases stayed unmatched. The CDR3 has 16 amino acids. CDR1 SGDLS and CDR2 YYNGEE come from the germline V gene. The CDR3 loop reads CASSFLIGGSTDTQYF. The CDR3 nucleotides are TGTGCCAGCAGCTTCCTTATCGGGGGGAGCACAGATACGCAGTATTTT.

The chain links TRBV7-9 to TRBJ1-2; TRBD1 aligns across 8 bases. Germline assignment: CDR1 SEHNR and CDR2 FQNEAQ (reference sequence). The V gene end was trimmed by 1 base and the J gene end by 4 bases; junction bases not matched to a gene: 5. The length of the CDR3 is 15 residues. The CDR3 coding sequence is TGTGCCAGCAGCTTAGTAGGTACAGGGGGCTATGGCTACACCTTC. Protein: CASSLVGTGGYGYTF. The full variable domain, rest sourced from reference TRBV7-9 and TRBJ1-2, is DTGVSQNPRHKITKRGQNVTFRCDPISEHNRLYWYRQTLGQGPEFLTYFQNEAQLEKSRLLSDRFSAERPKGSFSTLEIQRTEQGDSAMYLCASSLVGTGGYGYTFGSGTRLTVV.

The rearrangement uses TRBV9 and TRBJ2-7, with TRBD1 matching 12 bases. CDR3 length: 15 amino acids. Trimming removed 2 bases from V and 1 base from J; junction bases left unmatched: 1. In germline, CDR1 is SGDLS, CDR2 YYNGEE. The CDR3 sequence: CASSVGQGASYEQYF. CDR3 nucleotides: TGTGCCAGCAGCGTGGGACAGGGGGCATCCTACGAGCAGTACTTC.